The rows below give T cell receptor beta chains drawn from one sample of a study of somatic mutations in cytotoxic T cells in rheumatoid arthritis. Some clones are missing from TCRdb's copy, which holds only in-frame ones; the method was immunoSEQ multiplex PCR. Of approximately 7,900 clones listed, about 75% are singletons. The sequenced sample was CD8+ T cells sorted from blood. The receptor source for this set is an adult with rheumatoid arthritis. Both conserved end residues are part of each CDR3. A D gene is named only where the DNA matches it firmly. Clone size is given for some rows only: seen once, a few or many times, or a class if the clone is expanded.

CDR3,DNA,size,V,J,D
CASSLGTRQETQYF,TGTGCCAGCAGCTTGGGGACTAGACAAGAGACCCAGTACTTC,-,TRBV13,TRBJ2-5,TRBD2
CASSDRRNTEAFF,TGTGCCAGCAGTGACCGCAGGAACACTGAAGCTTTCTTT,-,TRBV6-1,TRBJ1-1,-
CASSYSWDRGGEQYF,TGTGCCAGCAGTTACTCATGGGACAGGGGTGGCGAGCAGTACTTC,few,TRBV6-5,TRBJ2-7,TRBD1
CAIRGQGALGYTF,TGTGCCATCAGGGGACAGGGGGCGCTGGGCTACACCTTC,-,TRBV10-3,TRBJ1-2,TRBD1
CASSPTLAGGRGDTQYF,TGTGCCAGCAGCCCAACTCTAGCGGGAGGCCGTGGGGATACGCAGTATTTT,-,TRBV7-2,TRBJ2-3,TRBD2
CASSESTGGTDTQYF,TGTGCCAGCAGTGAAAGTACGGGGGGCACAGATACGCAGTATTTT,-,TRBV6-1,TRBJ2-3,-
CASSQGLAGGPYEQYF,TGCGCCAGCAGCCAGGGACTAGCGGGAGGGCCCTACGAGCAGTACTTC,once,TRBV4-3,TRBJ2-7,TRBD2
CASSLSSRDRFYGYTF,TGTGCCAGCAGTTTATCGAGCCGGGACAGGTTCTATGGCTACACCTTC,-,TRBV27,TRBJ1-2,TRBD1
CATSRVAGGYEQYF,TGTGCCACCAGCAGAGTTGCGGGGGGTTACGAGCAGTACTTC,once,TRBV15,TRBJ2-7,TRBD2
CASSARGSGGYNEQFF,TGTGCCAGCAGCGCCCGAGGGAGCGGGGGGTACAATGAGCAGTTCTTC,-,TRBV9,TRBJ2-1,TRBD2
CASSSTFGQGAYEQYF,TGTGCCAGCAGCTCGACCTTCGGACAGGGGGCCTACGAGCAGTACTTC,-,TRBV7-6,TRBJ2-7,TRBD1
CASGLAGYNEQFF,TGTGCTAGTGGTTTGGCAGGGTACAATGAGCAGTTCTTC,-,TRBV12-5,TRBJ2-1,-
CASSPGGYGYTF,TGTGCCAGTAGTCCAGGGGGCTATGGCTACACCTTC,-,TRBV19,TRBJ1-2,TRBD1
CASSQEGTGGADEKLFF,TGCGCCAGCAGCCAAGAGGGAACGGGGGGGGCCGATGAAAAACTGTTTTTT,-,TRBV4-1,TRBJ1-4,-
CASSQRFGTGGEETQYF,TGTGCCAGCAGCCAAAGGTTTGGGACAGGGGGCGAAGAGACCCAGTACTTC,once,TRBV4-2,TRBJ2-5,TRBD1